This T cell receptor beta chain was observed in a study of OX40 agonist ivuxolimab in advanced cancers. Across the study: The dose-escalation group included hepatocellular carcinoma, melanoma, renal cell carcinoma and head and neck cancer. Treatment received earlier with anti-PD-1, anti-PD-L1 or anti-CTLA-4 agents was allowed, and over 35% had some. Study-wide results and limits: Patients who responded partially at 0.1-3.0 mg/kg showed clonal expansion ranking among the lowest. More expanded clones were seen, on average, in CD8+ T cells than in CD4+.

As concerns this clone: What it recognizes is unknown.

Germline assignment: CDR1 WNHNN and CDR2 SYGVQD (reference sequence). The CDR3 is 13 residues long. Trimming at V came to 4 bases and at J to 2 bases, leaving 1 base not matched to a gene. Only in-frame clones appear in the TCRdb table, and some are missing; sequencing was by immunoSEQ multiplex PCR. This table has 40,000 to 50,000 clones, roughly nine tenths appearing once. The sequence came from an adult with an advanced solid tumor such as melanoma, head and neck, liver or kidney cancer. The sequencing here drew on CD4+ or CD8+ T cells sorted from blood, taken in a trial of the OX40 agonist ivuxolimab. The chain carries TRBV10-1 and TRBJ2-5, with 7 bases aligning to TRBD2. Here the CDR3 reads CASSGAGQETQYF. CDR3 bases: TGCGCCAGCAGTGGAGCGGGGCAAGAGACCCAGTACTTC.